This TCR beta chain was profiled in a study of shared clonotypes between healthy human individuals. Germline V gene lookup returns CDR1 SGHDT and CDR2 YYEEEE. The CDR3 has 13 residues. With 4 bases clipped from V and 7 bases from J, the junction kept 7 bases outside the gene matches. Assay used: immunoSEQ multiplex PCR; TCRdb lists only in-frame clones, some missing. Of 1,500,000 or so clones in the sample, roughly 96% were seen once. Specimen: naive CD4+ T cells sorted from blood. Subset meaning: CD45RA+ positively selected. The TCR originated in a young man in good health. The chain employs TRBV5-6 and TRBJ1-2; 7 bases match TRBD1. DNA of the CDR3: TGTGCCAGCAGCCGGACAGGCAGGAGTGGCTACACCTTC. It codes for CASSRTGRSGYTF.